This is a list of T cell receptor beta chains from one sample in a study of blood T cell repertoires in COVID-19. The protocol was immunoSEQ multiplex PCR, while the TCRdb copy is restricted to in-frame clones and leaves out a portion. The data show 310,000 or so clones, roughly 87% seen once. Sequencing used PBMCs or T cells enriched from blood (not recorded which). These receptors were taken from a woman between 25 and 40 years old who had recovered from COVID-19. Both conserved end residues are part of each CDR3. The D gene is left open where the match is weak. The size entry is marked missing in some rows and otherwise reads once, few, many or a size class.

J gene	D gene	V gene	clone size	CDR3 DNA	CDR3 protein
TRBJ1-3	TRBD1	TRBV19	NA	TGTGCCAGCGGCATAGGGGACAGCTCTGGAAACACCATATATTTT	CASGIGDSSGNTIYF
TRBJ1-2	NA	TRBV6-5	NA	TGTGCCAGCAGAGGGGCTAACTATGGCTACACCTTC	CASRGANYGYTF
TRBJ2-1	TRBD1	TRBV14	NA	TGTGCCAGCAGCCGAGAGGGACAGGGGGCCTCCTACAATGAGCAGTTCTTC	CASSREGQGASYNEQFF
TRBJ2-2	NA	TRBV9	NA	TGTGCCAGCAGCGTAGATGTGCGACTGTCCCCTCGGGGCACCGGGGAGCTGTTTTTT	CASSVDVRLSPRGTGELFF
TRBJ2-5	NA	TRBV2	NA	TGTGCCAGCAGTGACCTCCGGGAGCTTCAACAAGAGACCCAGTACTTC	CASSDLRELQQETQYF
TRBJ2-7	TRBD2	TRBV3-1/TRBV3-2	NA	TGTGCCAGCAGCCCCGGACTAGCGGGGACCTACGAGCAGTACTTC	CASSPGLAGTYEQYF
TRBJ2-7	TRBD1	TRBV12-3/TRBV12-4	NA	TGTGCCAGCAGTCTATACAGGGGCTACGAGCAGTACTTC	CASSLYRGYEQYF
TRBJ2-2	NA	TRBV7-4	NA	TGTGCCAGCAGCTTAGTTGTTCTGCGGTCTCGATGCACCGGGGAGCTGTTTTTT	CASSLVVLRSRCTGELFF
TRBJ1-5	NA	TRBV7-8	NA	TGTGCCAGCAGTCCAGGGTTTCAAGGACAGCCCCAGCATTTT	CASSPGFQGQPQHF
TRBJ2-4	TRBD1	TRBV7-9	NA	TGTGCCAGCAGCTTAGCGGGACAGCAAAACATTCAGTACTTC	CASSLAGQQNIQYF
TRBJ2-3	TRBD1	TRBV6-1	NA	TGTGCCAGCAGTGTCCGACAGGGGATTAGCACAGATACGCAGTATTTT	CASSVRQGISTDTQYF
TRBJ1-1	TRBD1	TRBV11-2	NA	TGTGCCAGCAGCCTTGACAGGGCTGCTTTCTTT	CASSLDRAAFF
TRBJ2-1	TRBD2	TRBV5-4	NA	TGTGCCAGCAGCTTGGTGGCGGGGGGGCCGGATGAGCAGTTCTTC	CASSLVAGGPDEQFF
TRBJ1-2	NA	TRBV19	once	TGTGCGGTAGGGGCTCCCCCGCGTACCAAGGGCTACACCTTC	CAVGAPPRTKGYTF
TRBJ2-2	NA	TRBV30	once	TGTGCCTGGAGTGTTTCCCGGAACACCGGGGAGCTGTTTTTT	CAWSVSRNTGELFF
TRBJ1-2	NA	TRBV11-2	NA	TGTGCCAGCAGCTTAGTGGCAGACTATGGCTACACCTTC	CASSLVADYGYTF
TRBJ1-3	TRBD1	TRBV5-1	NA	TGCGCCAGCAGCTCGACAGGGAACTCTGGAAACACCATATATTTT	CASSSTGNSGNTIYF
TRBJ1-2	TRBD1	TRBV7-2	NA	TGTGCCAGCAGCCCGCAGTCCCGGGACAGGGTCGGCTACACCTTC	CASSPQSRDRVGYTF
TRBJ2-2	NA	TRBV9	NA	TGTGCCAGCAGCGTAGACGCGGGGTTGTTTATTACCGGGGAGCTGTTTTTT	CASSVDAGLFITGELFF
TRBJ1-1	NA	TRBV27	NA	TGTGCCAGCAGTGATTTGACGCTGAGGGACACTGAAGCTTTCTTT	CASSDLTLRDTEAFF
TRBJ1-4	TRBD1	TRBV15	NA	TGTGCCACCAGCAGAATCGGGACAGGAGAGGAAAAACTGTTTTTT	CATSRIGTGEEKLFF
TRBJ1-1	NA	TRBV5-1	NA	TGCGCCAGCAGAGTGAGGGAAGGAGGGAACACTGAAGCTTTCTTT	CASRVREGGNTEAFF
TRBJ1-2	NA	TRBV16	NA	TGTGCCAGCAGCCACCCACTAGGACGATCCTATGGCTACACCTTC	CASSHPLGRSYGYTF
TRBJ2-1	NA	TRBV21-1	NA	TGTGCCAGCGGGCAGACGCGGGACAATGAGCAGTTCTTC	CASGQTRDNEQFF
TRBJ2-7	NA	TRBV3-1/TRBV3-2	NA	TGTGCCAGCAGCCGACGGTTAGGGGGCTACGAGCAGTACTTC	CASSRRLGGYEQYF
TRBJ2-7	NA	TRBV5-4	NA	TGTGCCAGCAGCTTGGTATCGGGGGGCACCTACGAGCAGTACTTC	CASSLVSGGTYEQYF
TRBJ1-5	NA	TRBV11-2	NA	TGTGCCAGCACCGGCGGGGGGGGGCAGCCCCAGCATTTT	CASTGGGGQPQHF
TRBJ1-2	TRBD1	TRBV2	NA	TGTGCCAGCAGTACAGGGGGCTATGGCTACACCTTC	CASSTGGYGYTF
TRBJ2-1	TRBD1	TRBV6-2/TRBV6-3	few	TGTGCCAGCAGTCTCCCCGGGACAGGGTACAATGAGCAGTTCTTC	CASSLPGTGYNEQFF
TRBJ1-6	NA	TRBV27	NA	TGTGCCAGGGGCCGCGGGGGCGCCCATAATTCACCCCTCCACTTT	CARGRGGAHNSPLHF
TRBJ1-5	NA	TRBV6-2/TRBV6-3	NA	TGTGCCAGCAGCCCTACTGGGGGCAGCATTCACAATCAGCCCCAGCATTTT	CASSPTGGSIHNQPQHF
TRBJ1-1	TRBD1	TRBV5-8	NA	TGTGCCAGCAGCTTGAGAGGACAGGGGGCAATGATGGCTTTCTTT	CASSLRGQGAMMAFF
TRBJ2-7	NA	TRBV11-1	NA	TGTGCCAGCAGCTTAAGTCTAGACGAGCAGTACTTC	CASSLSLDEQYF
TRBJ1-1	NA	TRBV6-2/TRBV6-3	NA	TGTGCCAGCAGCCACCTCCCAGGGATATTCGACACTGAAGCTTTCTTT	CASSHLPGIFDTEAFF
TRBJ1-1	NA	TRBV5-1	NA	TGCGCCAGCAGCGCTGTAACCGAGGGCTATGAAGCTTTCTTT	CASSAVTEGYEAFF
TRBJ1-6	NA	TRBV15	NA	TGTGCCACCAGCAGGGAAAGGAAAGGGGGTTCACCCCTCCACTTT	CATSRERKGGSPLHF
TRBJ2-7	NA	TRBV12-3/TRBV12-4	NA	TGTGCCAGCAGTCCCGGACATAACTACGAGCAGTACTTC	CASSPGHNYEQYF
TRBJ2-1	NA	TRBV7-9	NA	TGTGCCAGCAGCCCAAGTTCCACAGGTCTCCTTCGCAATGAGCAGTTCTTC	CASSPSSTGLLRNEQFF
TRBJ1-3	TRBD1	TRBV30	NA	TGTGCCTGGAGTGCCGACAGGGCTGCTGGAAACACCATATATTTT	CAWSADRAAGNTIYF
TRBJ2-1	TRBD1	TRBV4-3	once	TGCGCCAGCAGCCAAGAAAGGGGGCGCGTGGATGAGCAGTTCTTC	CASSQERGRVDEQFF
TRBJ2-1	NA	TRBV3-1/TRBV3-2	NA	TGTGCCAGCAGCCAAGATCGGGGGACCCCCGGGTTCTTC	CASSQDRGTPGFF
TRBJ1-2	NA	TRBV24-1	NA	TGTGCCACCAGTGATTCGACAGTACACTATGGCTACACCTTC	CATSDSTVHYGYTF
TRBJ1-1	NA	TRBV7-9	NA	TGTGCCAGCAGCTTAGCCAGGGGCCTTTACACTGAAGCTTTCTTT	CASSLARGLYTEAFF
TRBJ1-6	NA	TRBV11-2	NA	TGTGCCAGCAGCTTAGTAGGCCCGGGGGGTAATTCACCCCTCCACTTT	CASSLVGPGGNSPLHF
TRBJ2-5	NA	TRBV5-1	NA	TGCGCCAGCAGCTTGGGGGCCGGAGAGACCCAGTACTTC	CASSLGAGETQYF